These T cell receptor beta chains were read from a single sample in a study of blood T cell repertoires in COVID-19. Libraries were prepared by immunoSEQ multiplex PCR; TCRdb keeps only in-frame clonotypes and omits some of them. This sample has around 470,000 clones, with around 90% found just once. What was sequenced was PBMCs or T cells enriched from blood (not recorded which). These receptors came from a man younger than 30 who had recovered from COVID-19. Both conserved end residues are part of each CDR3. D genes are given only for firm matches. Rows may omit the clone size; those that give it use once, few, many or a size class.

J,D,V,size,DNA,CDR3
TRBJ1-5,-,TRBV27,-,TGTGCCAGCAGTGGATCCGCGGGGACCGGGGCCCAGCATTTT,CASSGSAGTGAQHF
TRBJ2-1,TRBD2,TRBV5-1,-,TGCGCCAGCAGCTTGGAAGGGGAGGGACCCAATGAGCAGTTCTTC,CASSLEGEGPNEQFF
TRBJ1-3,-,TRBV11-3,-,TGTGCCAGCAGCTTATACCCGAGCGGGCTCGGAAACACCATATATTTT,CASSLYPSGLGNTIYF
TRBJ1-1,-,TRBV7-2,-,TGTGCCAGCAGCTTCACGGCGGGAAAAGCTTTCTTT,CASSFTAGKAFF
TRBJ2-7,TRBD2,TRBV3-1/TRBV3-2,-,TGTGCCAGCAGTCCCGGCACTAGCGGCCACGAGCAGTACTTC,CASSPGTSGHEQYF
TRBJ1-1,TRBD1,TRBV11-2,-,TGTGCCAGCACCTCGACGGGACAGGGCGCTGAAGCTTTCTTT,CASTSTGQGAEAFF
TRBJ1-2,TRBD1,TRBV2,-,TGTGCCAGCAGGGAGGGACAGGGTGCTTACTATGGCTACACCTTC,CASREGQGAYYGYTF
TRBJ2-7,TRBD1,TRBV6-5,-,TGTGCCAGCAGTTATGACAGGGTTGGGCACGAGCAGTACTTC,CASSYDRVGHEQYF
TRBJ1-6,TRBD1,TRBV9,-,TGTGCCAGCAGCCTAGACAGGGGGCTTGATTCACCCCTCCACTTT,CASSLDRGLDSPLHF
TRBJ2-5,-,TRBV3-1/TRBV3-2,-,TGTGCCAGCAGCCCCCATCAGGGGCTCCCAGAGACCCAGTACTTC,CASSPHQGLPETQYF
TRBJ2-2,TRBD1,TRBV7-3,-,TGTGCCAGCAGCCAAGGGGGCTCGGGGGAGCTGTTTTTT,CASSQGGSGELFF
TRBJ1-2,-,TRBV6-5,few,TGTGCCAGCAGTTACTCGTCAGGTGTAGGCTACACCTTC,CASSYSSGVGYTF
TRBJ1-5,TRBD1,TRBV27,once,TGTGCCAGCAGTCCCGACAGGGATAATCAGCCCCAGCATTTT,CASSPDRDNQPQHF
TRBJ1-1,-,TRBV7-9,many,TGTGCCAGCAGCCTGGACATGAACACTGAAGCTTTCTTT,CASSLDMNTEAFF
TRBJ2-7,-,TRBV7-2,-,TGTGCCAGCAGCCCCCCCGCGGACGAGCAGTACTTC,CASSPPADEQYF
TRBJ2-1,-,TRBV2,-,TGTGCCAGCAGTGAAACGGCAGGACCTCGGGGGAATGAGCAGTTCTTC,CASSETAGPRGNEQFF
TRBJ1-1,TRBD1,TRBV19,-,TGTGCCAGCGGCCCCGGGACAGGGAGATTTAGGAACACTGAAGCTTTCTTT,CASGPGTGRFRNTEAFF
TRBJ1-4,TRBD1,TRBV18,-,TGTGCCAGCTCACCGGGGACAGGTGCAACTAATGAAAAACTGTTTTTT,CASSPGTGATNEKLFF
TRBJ1-1,-,TRBV5-1,-,TGCGCCAGCAGCCCGGTGCACGGGGATGGTGGCACTGAAGCTTTCTTT,CASSPVHGDGGTEAFF
TRBJ1-4,-,TRBV28,-,TGTGCCAGCAGACCCGCCGGGAATGAAAAACTGTTTTTT,CASRPAGNEKLFF
TRBJ1-5,-,TRBV28,-,TGTGCCAGCAGAGGGACAACCACTCAGCCCCAGCATTTT,CASRGTTTQPQHF
TRBJ1-1,-,TRBV12-3/TRBV12-4,few,TGTGCCAGCAGTCCGGACTGGGGAGAAGCTTTCTTT,CASSPDWGEAFF
TRBJ1-4,-,TRBV6-5,-,TGTGCCAGCAGTAGCAGAGGTACTAATGAAAAACTGTTTTTT,CASSSRGTNEKLFF
TRBJ2-1,TRBD2,TRBV7-3,once,TGTGCCAGCAGCTCCGGACTAGCGGGGGCCAATGAGCAGTTCTTC,CASSSGLAGANEQFF
TRBJ2-1,-,TRBV6-5,-,TGTGCCAGCAGTTGGAGACAGGATGAGCAGTTCTTC,CASSWRQDEQFF
TRBJ2-5,TRBD2,TRBV3-1/TRBV3-2,-,TGTGCCAGCAGCCAGTCTAGCGGGAACCAAGAGACCCAGTACTTC,CASSQSSGNQETQYF
TRBJ2-1,TRBD1,TRBV28,few,TGTGCCAGCGGTACAGGGGGATTTAGAAATGAGCAGTTCTTC,CASGTGGFRNEQFF
TRBJ2-7,TRBD1,TRBV3-1/TRBV3-2,-,TGTGCCAGCAGCCAACCGGGACAGGGGAACGAGCAGTACTTC,CASSQPGQGNEQYF
TRBJ1-1,-,TRBV7-2,-,TGTGCCAGCAGCTTAAACCCGATCGGCACTGAAGCTTTCTTT,CASSLNPIGTEAFF
TRBJ1-3,-,TRBV5-6,-,TGTGCCAGCAGCTTCCGGGTCCCCGTCGTAGGAAACACCATATATTTT,CASSFRVPVVGNTIYF
TRBJ2-5,TRBD1,TRBV14,once,TGTGCCAGCAGCCAAGCAGGGGGTCGGGAGACCCAGTACTTC,CASSQAGGRETQYF